This T cell receptor beta chain was recovered during a study of glioma-infiltrating T cells after dendritic cell vaccination. Study-level background: Dendritic cell vaccine was injected intradermally three times, biweekly.

The time point was: after dendritic cell vaccination, including at tumor progression/relapse. Primers: 60 V beta forward and 13 J beta reverse. Profiled with immunoSEQ multiplex PCR; TCRdb holds only in-frame clones, not every one. The sample has approximately 92,000 clones, around 80% seen once. CDR3 size: 17 residues. CDR1 is SGHRS, CDR2 YFSETQ, per germline. Germline trimming cut 1 base from V and 0 bases from J; bases unmatched to any gene: 4. This TCR was sampled from a human donor with glioblastoma. Sequencing was performed on blood, taken after dendritic cell vaccination. The J gene is TRBJ2-7, the V gene TRBV5-1; TRBD2 aligns across 13 bases. CDR3 DNA: TGCGCCAGCAGCTTGACTAGCGGGAGGGGAGGCTCCTACGAGCAGTACTTC. Its translation is CASSLTSGRGGSYEQYF.